The 30 T cell receptor beta chains below were found in one sample sequenced in a study of blood T cells in healthy people across ages. A J-beta primer mix and a sample-barcoded 5' primer were used in a second PCR of about 6 to 12 cycles. TCRdb reprocessed the 5' RACE reads with MiXCR, giving one entry per CDR3 protein. The table shows around 690,000 distinct CDR3 sequences, with around three fifths occurring only once. Sequences were obtained from blood. The receptors shown here come from a man aged 55 to 70 in good health.

The gene calls are TRBV5-1 and TRBJ2-5, with a tentative D call TRBD2 (6 bases). The germline V and J ends were trimmed by 4 bases and 4 bases, with 11 bases remaining between them. The CDR3 sequence is 13 residues long. Per the germline V gene, CDR1 is SGHRS and CDR2 is YFSETQ. CDR3 amino acids: CASSPRDLETQYF. The CDR3 DNA reads TGCGCCAGCAGCCCCCGGGACTTAGAGACCCAGTACTTC.

The chain links TRBV20-1 to TRBJ2-5, with D perhaps matching TRBD2 (6 bases). This CDR3 comprises 15 residues. With 1 base removed from V and 1 base from J, the gap between germline ends came to 13 bases. Germline V CDR1 and CDR2: DFQATT, SNEGSKA (reference sequence). This CDR3 is CSARARGGAQETQYF. Written as DNA, the CDR3 is TGCAGTGCTAGAGCGAGAGGAGGGGCCCAAGAGACCCAGTACTTC.

The chain uses TRBV6-1 and TRBJ1-2, with 9 bases that match TRBD1. V lost 5 bases, J lost 4 bases, and 14 bases stayed unmatched. This CDR3 spans 17 amino acids. Germline V gene lookup returns CDR1 MNHNS and CDR2 SASEGT. As DNA, the CDR3 is TGTGCCAGCAGTCTAACCCTGACAGGGGGAGTTGGCTATGGCTACACCTTC. This translates into CASSLTLTGGVGYGYTF.

This clonotype has a count of ten or more. The chain recombines TRBV6-5 with TRBJ2-7; 8 nucleotides line up with TRBD1. CDR1 MNHEY and CDR2 SVGAGI come from the germline V gene. The CDR3 loop spans 15 amino acids. Germline trimming cut 6 bases from V and 0 bases from J; bases unmatched to any gene: 7. The DNA of the CDR3 is TGTGCCAGCAGCCTCCGGACAGGGAGCTCCTACGAGCAGTACTTC. Translated: CASSLRTGSSYEQYF.

This clonotype was counted a few times. The chain joins TRBV11-2 to TRBJ2-3; D is undetermined. The CDR3 covers 12 residues. CDR1 SGHAT and CDR2 FQNNGV come from the germline V gene. Trimming removed 1 base at V and 11 bases at J, with 10 bases between. The DNA of the CDR3 is TGTGCCAGCAGCTTAGGCTCCAGTATGCAGTATTTT. Translation gives CASSLGSSMQYF.

The chain has TRBV5-1 and TRBJ2-5; possibly TRBD1 for D (5 bases). The CDR3 spans 15 residues. Germline V CDR1 and CDR2: SGHRS, YFSETQ. V was clipped by 4 bases and J by 5 bases, with 18 bases between them. CDR3 loop: CASSVLGSPGETQYF. The CDR3 DNA reads as TGCGCCAGCAGCGTACTTGGAAGCCCAGGGGAGACCCAGTACTTC. Based on the CDR3 plus reference TRBV5-1 and TRBJ2-5, the full variable domain is KAGVTQTPRYLIKTRGQQVTLSCSPISGHRSVSWYQQTPGQGLQFLFEYFSETQRNKGNFPGRFSGRQFSNSRSEMNVSTLELGDSALYLCASSVLGSPGETQYFGPGTRLLVL.

This clonotype was counted once. The chain carries TRBV7-2 and TRBJ1-1; 7 nucleotides match TRBD1. V shed 5 bases and J 3 bases; nucleotides not matched to a gene: 12. The CDR3 has 16 amino acids. Germline V gene data show CDR1 as SGHTA and CDR2 as FQGNSA. CDR3 residues: CASSPNQDRPYTEAFF. In DNA form, the CDR3 reads TGTGCCAGCAGCCCCAACCAGGACAGGCCGTACACTGAAGCTTTCTTT. Supplemented by reference TRBV7-2 and TRBJ1-1, the full variable domain reads GAGVSQSPSNKVTEKGKDVELRCDPISGHTALYWYRQSLGQGLEFLIYFQGNSAPDKSGLPSDRFSAERTGGSVSTLTIQRTQQEDSAVYLCASSPNQDRPYTEAFFGQGTRLTVV.

A few counts support this clonotype. CDR3 residues: CASTTDSLKETQYF. CDR3 in DNA: TGCGCCAGCACCACGGACAGCTTAAAAGAGACCCAGTACTTC. This chain joins TRBV5-1 and TRBJ2-5; a possible D gene is TRBD1 (6 bases). Germline V gene sequence: CDR1 SGHRS, CDR2 YFSETQ. V lost 6 bases and J lost 3, with 15 bases in between. The CDR3 is 14 residues long. The variable domain in full, with the rest retrieved from reference TRBV5-1 and TRBJ2-5, is KAGVTQTPRYLIKTRGQQVTLSCSPISGHRSVSWYQQTPGQGLQFLFEYFSETQRNKGNFPGRFSGRQFSNSRSEMNVSTLELGDSALYLCASTTDSLKETQYFGPGTRLLVL.

The DNA of the CDR3 is TGTGCCAGCAGCTTCGGACTAGCGGGGTCGTACGGGCAGTACTTC. Its protein product is CASSFGLAGSYGQYF. V gene TRBV5-6 combines with J gene TRBJ2-5; 12 bases are shared with TRBD2. CDR3 length: 15 amino acids. Germline V CDR1 and CDR2: SGHDT, YYEEEE. V dropped 2 bases and J dropped 11; count of bases not matched to a gene: 10.

The CDR3 DNA follows: TGTGCCAGCAGTTATACAACGGTACAGGGGGCCCGAGGCAACGAGCAGTACTTC. Translated, it gives CASSYTTVQGARGNEQYF. This chain links TRBV2 with TRBJ2-7; 9 nucleotides agree with TRBD1. Germline loops: CDR1 SNHLY, CDR2 FYNNEI. The CDR3 totals 18 residues. V dropped 5 bases and J dropped 5; count of bases not matched to a gene: 19.

The chain joins TRBV20-1 to TRBJ2-3; weak D call: TRBD2 (6 bases). V gave up 0 bases and J gave up 2 bases, with 18 bases separating them. The CDR3 runs 17 residues. In germline, CDR1 is DFQATT, CDR2 SNEGSKA (reference sequence). The CDR3 here is CSAREFRAAGFTDTQYF. In DNA form, the CDR3 reads TGCAGTGCTAGAGAGTTCCGCGCGGCGGGGTTCACAGATACGCAGTATTTT.

The chain recombines TRBV5-1 with TRBJ2-3; no clear D. Germline values: CDR1 SGHRS, CDR2 YFSETQ. The CDR3 has 13 residues. Trimming left V 5 bases short and J 4 bases short, with 11 bases between. This CDR3 is CASRKATADTQYF. For the CDR3, the DNA is TGCGCCAGCAGGAAGGCGACCGCAGATACGCAGTATTTT.

V usage is TRBV3-1 and J usage is TRBJ1-6; D not resolved. Germline-derived CDR1 and CDR2 are LGHDT and YNNKEL (reference sequence). The CDR3 covers 13 residues. Trimming cost V 5 bases and J 8 bases, with 10 bases left between them. The CDR3 DNA follows: TGTGCCAGCAGCTTCGACCCGGATTCACCCCTCCACTTT. The encoded protein is CASSFDPDSPLHF.

This clonotype was seen more than once but under ten times. The chain joins TRBV7-2 to TRBJ1-6; D not resolved. CDR3 length equals 13 residues. Trimming pared 0 bases from V and 7 bases from J, leaving 4 bases between. The V gene's germline CDR1 is SGHTA and CDR2 FQGNSA. This CDR3 is CASSLAVNSPLHF. CDR3 in DNA: TGTGCCAGCAGCTTAGCTGTGAATTCACCCCTCCACTTT.

CDR3 amino acids: CASSGGLAGVNRYAYF. For the CDR3, the DNA is TGTGCCAGCAGTGGGGGACTAGCGGGCGTTAACAGATACGCGTATTTT. The rearrangement joins TRBV2 to TRBJ2-3, with 12 positions matching TRBD2. The length of the CDR3 is 16 residues. Germline trimming cut 4 bases from V and 14 bases from J; bases unmatched to any gene: 16. CDR1 is SNHLY, CDR2 FYNNEI, per germline.

This clonotype was seen a single time. The genes are TRBV5-1 and TRBJ2-1; 13 bases are shared with TRBD2. The V gene's germline CDR1 is SGHRS and CDR2 YFSETQ. The CDR3 is made up of 15 amino acids. The J segment lost 5 bases and the V segment lost 4 bases, leaving 3 bases of the junction unmatched. This CDR3 reads CASSGLAGVDNEQFF. In DNA form, the CDR3 reads TGCGCCAGCAGCGGACTAGCGGGGGTAGACAATGAGCAGTTCTTC.

This clonotype was observed at least ten times. The CDR3 is CASSLQRGSYEQYF. CDR3 bases: TGTGCCAGCAGCCTCCAACGGGGTTCCTACGAGCAGTACTTC. The chain joins TRBV7-2 to TRBJ2-7, with a tentative D call TRBD2 (5 bases). Germline loops: CDR1 SGHTA, CDR2 FQGNSA. The CDR3 has 14 amino acids. Trimming cost V 5 bases and J 1 base, with 12 bases left between them.

The chain uses TRBV2 and TRBJ1-2; no firm D call. Trimming removed 6 bases from V and 10 bases from J, with 18 bases in between. Germline CDR1 reads SNHLY; CDR2 reads FYNNEI. The CDR3 contains 13 residues. This CDR3 reads CASRSDRITDYTF. CDR3 bases: TGTGCCAGCAGGAGCGACCGGATTACGGACTACACCTTC. The full variable domain, rest sourced from reference TRBV2 and TRBJ1-2, is EPEVTQTPSHQVTQMGQEVILRCVPISNHLYFYWYRQILGQKVEFLVSFYNNEISEKSEIFDDQFSVERPDGSNFTLKIRSTKLEDSAMYFCASRSDRITDYTFGSGTRLTVV.

The chain is built from TRBV10-3 and TRBJ1-1; 9 bases fit TRBD1. This CDR3 is 13 amino acids long. The germline V gene has CDR1 ENHRY and CDR2 SYGVKD. The ends lost 7 bases at V and 2 bases at J; junction bases unmatched: 2. The CDR3 is CAINRGQNTEAFF. The CDR3 DNA sequence: TGTGCCATCAACAGGGGGCAAAACACTGAAGCTTTCTTT.

The chain combines TRBV7-2 with TRBJ2-1; unclear D gene. CDR3 length equals 13 residues. V gave up 5 bases and J gave up 7 bases, with 12 bases separating them. Germline loops: CDR1 SGHTA, CDR2 FQGNSA. In DNA, the CDR3 is TGTGCCAGCAGCGTAGTAGGCTGGAATGAGCAGTTCTTC. Amino acids: CASSVVGWNEQFF.

This clonotype was detected only once. The J gene is TRBJ2-1, the V gene TRBV20-1; TRBD2 agrees at 13 bases. The CDR3 runs 17 residues. Trimming took 0 bases from V and 6 from J; bases not matched to a gene: 8. CDR1 is DFQATT, CDR2 SNEGSKA, per germline (reference sequence). In DNA form, the CDR3 reads TGCAGTGCTAGAGATTTTTTGACTAGCGGGGGGTTCAATGAGCAGTTCTTC. Protein sequence: CSARDFLTSGGFNEQFF.

CDR3 DNA sequence: TGTGCCAGCAGCCAATCGCCGGGAGGGTACTACGAGCAGTACTTC. It translates to CASSQSPGGYYEQYF. V usage is TRBV3-1 and J usage is TRBJ2-7, with 8 nucleotides matching TRBD2. Per the germline V gene, CDR1 is LGHDT and CDR2 is YNNKEL (reference sequence). The V segment lost 2 bases and the J segment 3 bases; nucleotides outside the gene matches: 6. This CDR3 is 15 amino acids long.

The rearrangement links TRBV12-3 or TRBV12-4 to TRBJ2-1; TRBD1 matches 7 bases. V trimming: 7 bases; J trimming: 5 bases; junction bases outside the gene matches: 5. This CDR3 contains 13 residues. CDR3 region: CASTLGQNNEQFF. CDR3 coding DNA: TGTGCCAGCACCCTGGGACAGAACAATGAGCAGTTCTTC.

Details on this clonotype: At one end the junction does not follow the germline gene, possibly because of a read error. CDR3 nucleotide sequence: TGTGTCAGCAAGTCAGGCGGGTACGAGCAGTACTTC. It translates to CVSKSGGYEQYF. V usage is TRBV12-3 or TRBV12-4 and J usage is TRBJ2-7; perhaps TRBD2 as D (5 bases). The CDR3 is made up of 12 amino acids.

The chain uses TRBV4-1 and TRBJ2-5, with D possibly being TRBD1 (5 bases). Germline CDR1 reads MGHRA; CDR2 reads YSYEKL. V lost 5 bases, J lost 2 bases, and 21 bases lay in between. The CDR3 contains 17 residues. The CDR3 loop reads CASSINPGHSPQETQYF. The CDR3 DNA follows: TGCGCCAGCAGCATAAACCCCGGACATTCCCCTCAAGAGACCCAGTACTTC.

The V and J genes are TRBV7-8 and TRBJ1-4; possible D gene TRBD1, 6 bases. V lost 4 bases, J lost 8 bases, and 14 bases lay in between. In germline, CDR1 is SGHVS, CDR2 FQNEAQ. This CDR3 region has 14 residues. The CDR3 DNA reads TGTGCCAGCAGCTCCCAACAGGGTAGCGAAAAACTGTTTTTT. Protein product: CASSSQQGSEKLFF.

The V and J genes are TRBV12-3 or TRBV12-4 and TRBJ2-7, with a weak D call TRBD2 (5 bases). CDR3 size: 14 residues. Between the trimmed V and J ends, which lost 6 bases and 2 bases, there was a span of 14 bases. This CDR3 is CASSLFRRTYEQYF. CDR3 bases: TGTGCCAGCAGCCTTTTCCGGAGGACCTACGAGCAGTACTTC.

A few counts support this clonotype. J is TRBJ2-1 and V is TRBV20-1; D assignment may be TRBD1 or TRBD2 (5 bases each). The CDR3 length is 15 residues. Germline V CDR1 and CDR2: DFQATT, SNEGSKA (reference sequence). Trimming took 5 bases from V and 8 from J, leaving 22 bases between them. In DNA form, the CDR3 reads TGCAGTGCTGGGGGTAGGGACGGCCCTGGCGATGAGCAGTTCTTC. Its translation: CSAGGRDGPGDEQFF.

The V call is TRBV6-5, the J call TRBJ1-5; a weak D match, TRBD1 (6 bases). Germline lookup yields CDR1 MNHEY and CDR2 SVGAGI. This CDR3 comprises 13 residues. The germline V and J ends were trimmed by 8 bases and 6 bases, with 14 bases remaining between them. In nucleotides, the CDR3 is TGTGCCAGCGGCAAGGGGGAACGTCAGCCCCAGCATTTT. Translated, it gives CASGKGERQPQHF.

Here the CDR3 reads CASSLGRQGPLGYTF. DNA of the CDR3: TGTGCCAGCAGCTTGGGGAGACAGGGCCCCCTTGGCTACACCTTC. The chain couples TRBV7-9 to TRBJ1-2; 7 nucleotides agree with TRBD1. This CDR3 region has 15 residues. The germline gives CDR1 SEHNR, CDR2 FQNEAQ (reference sequence). Unmatched junction bases numbered 11, after V lost 3 bases and J lost 7 bases.